Reported below is one T cell receptor (beta chain). Its antigen is unidentified. The sample is drawn from a study of blood T cells in healthy people across ages. Study observations and caveats: Age advanced and TCR beta diversity per million T cells fell, roughly linearly. Higher diversity, along with more naive CD4+ cells, distinguished long-lived donors from aged donors.

Combining a sample-barcoded 5' primer with a J-beta primer mix, a second PCR ran for roughly 7 to 12 cycles. Sequencing of every sample gave 2.5 million or more CDR3-containing paired-end reads. TCRdb reanalysed the 5' RACE reads using MiXCR and keeps one entry per CDR3 protein. This table has 600,000 to 1,000,000 distinct CDR3 sequences, roughly 60% appearing once. Sample: blood. The clonotype originates from a man younger than 40 in good health.

CDR3 amino acids: CASSSPSRVKYF. The CDR3 DNA sequence: TGTGCCAGCAGTTCCCCTTCGAGAGTCAAGTACTTC. The rearrangement joins TRBV27 to TRBJ2-4; D unclear. With 4 bases removed from V and 14 bases from J, the gap between germline ends came to 15 bases. Germline loops: CDR1 MNHEY, CDR2 SMNVEV (reference sequence). The CDR3 has 12 residues.